Listed here are 30 T cell receptor beta chains from one sample, sequenced in a study of T cell responses to AZD1222 COVID-19 vaccine. Repertoires were generated with immunoSEQ multiplex PCR, while TCRdb's copy carries only in-frame clones and drops some. Of more than 60,000 clones detected, about 85% appear once; the ten largest clones hold roughly 23%. Sequenced material: peripheral blood, taken on day 0 of AZD1222 vaccination. These receptors were obtained from an adult in good health.

This chain links TRBV28 with TRBJ2-2; D gene unclear. There are 14 residues in the CDR3. The V end was cut by 7 bases, the J end by 1 base, with 10 bases between. CDR1 is MDHEN, CDR2 SYDVKM, per germline. CDR3: CASMSPRNTGELFF. CDR3 nucleotides: TGTGCCAGCATGAGTCCGCGGAACACCGGGGAGCTGTTTTTT.

This chain joins TRBV3-1 (or the pseudogene TRBV3-2) and TRBJ2-1; 7 nucleotides line up with TRBD1. The CDR3 is 14 amino acids. The trim removed 1 base at V and 6 bases at J, leaving 3 bases unmatched. Germline CDR1 is LGHDT and CDR2 is YNNKEL (reference sequence). The CDR3 DNA is TGTGCCAGCAGCCAAGGGGGGACAGTCAATGAGCAGTTCTTC. Amino acids: CASSQGGTVNEQFF.

The chain joins TRBV12-5 to TRBJ2-7; TRBD1 might be the D (6 bases). Germline assignment: CDR1 LGHNT and CDR2 FRNRAP. Trimming removed 1 base from V and 0 bases from J, with 13 bases in between. This CDR3 is 16 amino acids long. The CDR3 loop reads CASGLEQGWFSYEQYF. The CDR3 DNA reads as TGTGCTAGTGGTTTGGAACAGGGATGGTTCTCCTACGAGCAGTACTTC.

This clone was seen more than once but under ten times. This sequence joins TRBV2 and TRBJ1-2; D is perhaps TRBD1 (5 bases). The length of the CDR3 is 14 residues. V was pared by 3 bases and J by 3 bases, with 11 bases between. Germline CDR1 and CDR2: SNHLY and FYNNEI. This CDR3 reads CASSDRRGDYGYTF. The DNA for the CDR3 is TGTGCCAGCAGTGATCGTCGGGGGGACTATGGCTACACCTTC.

The chain links TRBV9 to TRBJ1-2; 12 nucleotides align to TRBD1. Per germline, CDR1 SGDLS and CDR2 YYNGEE. With 4 bases clipped from V and 7 bases from J, the junction kept 8 bases outside the gene matches. There are 15 residues in the CDR3. CDR3 in amino acids: CASSPVRDRGPGYTF. CDR3 sequence (DNA): TGTGCCAGCAGCCCCGTCCGGGACAGGGGGCCTGGCTACACCTTC.

The rearrangement links TRBV9 to TRBJ1-1; D call uncertain. This CDR3 is built from 17 residues. The germline CDR1 and CDR2 sequences are SGDLS and YYNGEE. V dropped 1 base and J dropped 4 bases, with 20 bases sitting between them. CDR3 nucleotide sequence: TGTGCCAGCAGCGTATTGCACGGGCCCGTGTCGAGCACTGAAGCTTTCTTT. Translation gives CASSVLHGPVSSTEAFF.

This sequence joins TRBV19 and TRBJ1-4; TRBD1 matches 12 bases. This CDR3 is 16 amino acids long. Germline loops: CDR1 LNHDA, CDR2 SQIVND (reference sequence). Trimming removed 6 bases from V and 7 bases from J; junction bases left unmatched: 9. CDR3 sequence: CASRSGQGAFGEKLFF. The CDR3 region has the DNA TGTGCCAGTAGGTCGGGACAGGGGGCGTTTGGTGAAAAACTGTTTTTT.

The chain recombines TRBV19 with TRBJ1-2; 9 nucleotides line up with TRBD1. This CDR3 has 15 residues. The V and J ends lost 5 bases and 3 bases, in that order; junction bases with no gene match: 7. CDR1 is LNHDA, CDR2 SQIVND, per germline (reference sequence). CDR3 nucleotide sequence: TGTGCCAGTAGTCTACAGGGGGCGGCGCACTATGGCTACACCTTC. Its protein product is CASSLQGAAHYGYTF.

This sequence joins TRBV7-3 and TRBJ2-1, with 8 nucleotides matching TRBD2. After removal of 0 bases from V and 5 bases from J, the junction contained 6 bases not matched to a gene. This CDR3 is built from 16 residues. CDR1 SGHTA and CDR2 FQGTGA come from the germline V gene. CDR3: CASSLTGASGHNEQFF. The CDR3 DNA reads TGTGCCAGCAGCTTAACCGGAGCTAGCGGGCACAATGAGCAGTTCTTC.

This chain joins TRBV19 and TRBJ1-5, with a possible D match to TRBD1 (6 bases). The CDR3 has 14 amino acids. Germline V gene lookup returns CDR1 LNHDA and CDR2 SQIVND (reference sequence). V was pared by 6 bases and J by 4 bases, with 13 bases between. CDR3 sequence (DNA): TGTGCCAGTAGCCGCGGACAGACAAATCAGCCCCAGCATTTT. It codes for CASSRGQTNQPQHF.

The J gene is TRBJ2-5, the V gene TRBV5-4; D tentatively fits TRBD1 or TRBD2 (5 bases each). Germline values: CDR1 SGHNT, CDR2 YYREEE (reference sequence). The V and J ends lost 4 bases and 1 base respectively, with 20 bases between them. CDR3 length: 17 amino acids. CDR3 nucleotides: TGTGCCAGCAGCCCAACGCTGAGGGGCCAAAGCCAAGAGACCCAGTACTTC. Translation: CASSPTLRGQSQETQYF.

The V gene is TRBV5-5, the J gene TRBJ2-5, with TRBD1 identical over 9 bases. The ends lost 4 bases at V and 5 bases at J; junction bases unmatched: 6. The CDR3 totals 14 residues. The germline CDR1 and CDR2 sequences are SGHKS and YYEKEE (reference sequence). CDR3 sequence: CASSRGQGEETQYF. Written as DNA, the CDR3 is TGTGCCAGCAGCCGGGGACAGGGCGAGGAGACCCAGTACTTC.

CDR3 bases: TGTGCCAGCAGCAGGGGACAGGGTGGGGTCTATGGCTACACCTTC. It specifies CASSRGQGGVYGYTF. V usage is TRBV5-4 and J usage is TRBJ1-2, with TRBD1 matching 9 bases. V lost 4 bases to trimming and J lost 4 bases; unmatched junction nucleotides: 8. The CDR3 is 15 residues long. Germline V gives CDR1 SGHNT, CDR2 YYREEE (reference sequence).

V gene TRBV6-5 combines with J gene TRBJ1-5; possibly TRBD1 for D (5 bases). V shed 2 bases and J shed 7 bases, with 18 bases lying between them. This CDR3 is built from 16 residues. Germline CDR1 and CDR2: MNHEY and SVGAGI. CDR3 sequence (DNA): TGTGCCAGCAGTTACAATTTCGGGACCCAAAGGCAGCCCCAGCATTTT. This translates into CASSYNFGTQRQPQHF.

This rearrangement joins TRBV25-1 to TRBJ1-6, with TRBD1 as a possible D gene (6 bases). Germline CDR1 MGHDK, CDR2 SYGVNS. This CDR3 is built from 12 residues. Trimming left V 9 bases short and J 10 bases short, with 13 bases between. In nucleotides, the CDR3 is TGTGCCAGTCAGGGGCTAGTCTCACCCCTCCACTTT. Protein sequence: CASQGLVSPLHF.

This sequence joins TRBV3-1 (or the pseudogene TRBV3-2) and TRBJ2-1; 13 positions match TRBD2. The germline V gene has CDR1 LGHDT and CDR2 YNNKEL (reference sequence). The CDR3 runs to 14 residues. V was clipped by 6 bases and J by 7 bases; unmatched bases: 3. The CDR3 region has the DNA TGTGCCAGCAGACTAGCGGGAGGGCAGAATGAGCAGTTCTTC. It codes for CASRLAGGQNEQFF.

V and J are TRBV4-3 and TRBJ2-7; the D gene is possibly TRBD1 (5 bases). Per germline, CDR1 LGHNA and CDR2 YSLEER. Trimming took off 0 bases at V and 3 bases at J, with 9 bases between the two ends. CDR3 length: 14 amino acids. The DNA for the CDR3 is TGCGCCAGCAGCCAAGAGGTTGACAGCTACGAGCAGTACTTC. Protein product: CASSQEVDSYEQYF.

This clone was seen a single time. The chain employs TRBV4-3 and TRBJ1-2; D remains ambiguous. Germline V gene sequence: CDR1 LGHNA, CDR2 YSLEER. V lost 0 bases to trimming and J lost 7 bases, with 6 bases between them. The CDR3 has 12 amino acids. This CDR3 is CASSQDRVGYTF. For the CDR3, the DNA is TGCGCCAGCAGCCAAGATAGGGTTGGCTACACCTTC.

V is TRBV12-3 or TRBV12-4 and J is TRBJ2-1; maybe TRBD2 (5 bases). The length of the CDR3 is 13 residues. V was trimmed by 3 bases and J by 15 bases, leaving 18 bases between them. The DNA for the CDR3 is TGTGCCAGCAGTTTCGCTAGCCTGAGCGTCTCGTTCTTC. Protein product: CASSFASLSVSFF.

This clone showed up just once. CDR3 DNA sequence: TGTGCCAGCAGCAGCGACAGGGGAGGCCAGCCCCAGCATTTT. It specifies CASSSDRGGQPQHF. The genes are TRBV27 and TRBJ1-5; 8 positions agree with TRBD1. This CDR3 comprises 14 residues. V lost 6 bases and J lost 7; bases outside the gene matches: 8. Per germline, CDR1 MNHEY and CDR2 SMNVEV (reference sequence).

V is TRBV5-1 and J is TRBJ1-1, with D possibly matching TRBD1 (5 bases). The CDR3 totals 18 residues. V was cut by 2 bases and J by 1 base, with 21 bases left in between. Germline CDR1 SGHRS, CDR2 YFSETQ. DNA of the CDR3: TGCGCCAGCAGCTTAGGCCCCGCGGCAGGGTATACGAACACTGAAGCTTTCTTT. It translates to CASSLGPAAGYTNTEAFF.

The chain uses TRBV2 and TRBJ2-3; TRBD1 aligns across 10 bases. The CDR3 has 13 amino acids. Germline assignment: CDR1 SNHLY and CDR2 FYNNEI. V lost 10 bases and J lost 11; bases outside the gene matches: 12. CDR3: CATERQGADLQYF. For the CDR3, the DNA is TGTGCCACAGAAAGACAGGGGGCTGATTTGCAGTATTTT.

The chain recombines TRBV5-6 with TRBJ2-1; weak D call: TRBD2 (6 bases). The CDR3 totals 15 residues. Trimming took off 6 bases at V and 4 bases at J, with 17 bases between the two ends. The germline gives CDR1 SGHDT, CDR2 YYEEEE. CDR3 sequence reads: CASTLGTLLYNEQFF. DNA for the CDR3: TGTGCCAGCACCCTTGGGACTTTACTTTACAATGAGCAGTTCTTC. The variable domain in full, completed from reference TRBV5-6 and TRBJ2-1, reads DAGVTQSPTHLIKTRGQQVTLRCSPKSGHDTVSWYQQALGQGPQFIFQYYEEEERQRGNFPDRFSGHQFPNYSSELNVNALLLGDSALYLCASTLGTLLYNEQFFGPGTRLTVL.

The V and J genes are TRBV27 and TRBJ2-7; D gene ambiguous. This CDR3 region has 14 residues. Trimming took 1 base from V and 5 from J, leaving 12 bases between them. From germline, CDR1 is MNHEY and CDR2 SMNVEV (reference sequence). The CDR3 protein is CASSLLEDRHEQYF. CDR3 nucleotide sequence: TGTGCCAGCAGTTTATTAGAGGATCGGCACGAGCAGTACTTC.

This sequence joins TRBV11-2 and TRBJ2-3, with 7 bases matching TRBD1. From germline, CDR1 is SGHAT and CDR2 FQNNGV. The CDR3 contains 15 residues. V dropped 5 bases and J dropped 5; count of bases not matched to a gene: 10. The CDR3 DNA is TGTGCCAGCAGCATAGTAGGGGGCCGGGGAGATACGCAGTATTTT. Protein sequence: CASSIVGGRGDTQYF. Complete variable domain (other parts from reference TRBV11-2 and TRBJ2-3): EAGVAQSPRYKIIEKRQSVAFWCNPISGHATLYWYQQILGQGPKLLIQFQNNGVVDDSQLPKDRFSAERLKGVDSTLKIQPAKLEDSAVYLCASSIVGGRGDTQYFGPGTRLTVL.

V gene TRBV6-5 combines with J gene TRBJ2-2, with TRBD1 matching 8 bases. Germline V gives CDR1 MNHEY, CDR2 SVGAGI. V shed 6 bases, J shed 7 bases, and the junction held 4 bases outside the gene matches. The CDR3 sequence is 13 residues long. The CDR3 DNA reads as TGTGCCAGCAGACTGACAGGGGACGGGGAGCTGTTTTTT. It yields the protein CASRLTGDGELFF.

The chain recombines TRBV18 with TRBJ1-2, with D perhaps TRBD1 (6 bases). The CDR3 spans 13 residues. Germline V CDR1 and CDR2: KGHSH, LQKENI. Deletions cut 4 bases from V and 0 bases from J, with 6 bases between. The DNA of the CDR3 is TGTGCCAGCTCACGGGACACTAACTATGGCTACACCTTC. As protein: CASSRDTNYGYTF.

The rearrangement uses TRBV6-6 and TRBJ1-5; D gene unclear. The CDR3 sequence is 12 residues long. V lost 10 bases and J 4 bases, leaving 11 bases between the germline ends. Per germline, CDR1 MNHNY and CDR2 SVGAGI (reference sequence). The CDR3 loop is CATTDRNQPQHF. The CDR3 DNA reads as TGTGCCACCACCGACCGGAATCAGCCCCAGCATTTT.

J is TRBJ1-4 and V is TRBV9; possibly TRBD1 for D (5 bases). Per germline, CDR1 SGDLS and CDR2 YYNGEE. The CDR3 is 15 residues long. The V and J ends lost 1 base and 1 base respectively, with 8 bases between them. The CDR3 region has the DNA TGTGCCAGCAGCGTACGGGGGGGAACTAATGAAAAACTGTTTTTT. Its protein is CASSVRGGTNEKLFF. The whole variable domain, filled in from reference TRBV9 and TRBJ1-4, reads DSGVTQTPKHLITATGQRVTLRCSPRSGDLSVYWYQQSLDQGLQFLIQYYNGEERAKGNILERFSAQQFPDLHSELNLSSLELGDSALYFCASSVRGGTNEKLFFGSGTQLSVL.

This rearrangement joins TRBV29-1 to TRBJ2-2, with D perhaps matching TRBD1 or TRBD2 (6 bases each). Trimming shortened V by 7 bases and J by 0 bases, and 12 bases separated the two germline ends. Germline CDR1 reads SQVTM; CDR2 reads ANQGSEA. The CDR3 totals 14 residues. CDR3 in amino acids: CSGGAGSNTGELFF. CDR3 DNA: TGCAGCGGGGGGGCAGGGTCGAACACCGGGGAGCTGTTTTTT.